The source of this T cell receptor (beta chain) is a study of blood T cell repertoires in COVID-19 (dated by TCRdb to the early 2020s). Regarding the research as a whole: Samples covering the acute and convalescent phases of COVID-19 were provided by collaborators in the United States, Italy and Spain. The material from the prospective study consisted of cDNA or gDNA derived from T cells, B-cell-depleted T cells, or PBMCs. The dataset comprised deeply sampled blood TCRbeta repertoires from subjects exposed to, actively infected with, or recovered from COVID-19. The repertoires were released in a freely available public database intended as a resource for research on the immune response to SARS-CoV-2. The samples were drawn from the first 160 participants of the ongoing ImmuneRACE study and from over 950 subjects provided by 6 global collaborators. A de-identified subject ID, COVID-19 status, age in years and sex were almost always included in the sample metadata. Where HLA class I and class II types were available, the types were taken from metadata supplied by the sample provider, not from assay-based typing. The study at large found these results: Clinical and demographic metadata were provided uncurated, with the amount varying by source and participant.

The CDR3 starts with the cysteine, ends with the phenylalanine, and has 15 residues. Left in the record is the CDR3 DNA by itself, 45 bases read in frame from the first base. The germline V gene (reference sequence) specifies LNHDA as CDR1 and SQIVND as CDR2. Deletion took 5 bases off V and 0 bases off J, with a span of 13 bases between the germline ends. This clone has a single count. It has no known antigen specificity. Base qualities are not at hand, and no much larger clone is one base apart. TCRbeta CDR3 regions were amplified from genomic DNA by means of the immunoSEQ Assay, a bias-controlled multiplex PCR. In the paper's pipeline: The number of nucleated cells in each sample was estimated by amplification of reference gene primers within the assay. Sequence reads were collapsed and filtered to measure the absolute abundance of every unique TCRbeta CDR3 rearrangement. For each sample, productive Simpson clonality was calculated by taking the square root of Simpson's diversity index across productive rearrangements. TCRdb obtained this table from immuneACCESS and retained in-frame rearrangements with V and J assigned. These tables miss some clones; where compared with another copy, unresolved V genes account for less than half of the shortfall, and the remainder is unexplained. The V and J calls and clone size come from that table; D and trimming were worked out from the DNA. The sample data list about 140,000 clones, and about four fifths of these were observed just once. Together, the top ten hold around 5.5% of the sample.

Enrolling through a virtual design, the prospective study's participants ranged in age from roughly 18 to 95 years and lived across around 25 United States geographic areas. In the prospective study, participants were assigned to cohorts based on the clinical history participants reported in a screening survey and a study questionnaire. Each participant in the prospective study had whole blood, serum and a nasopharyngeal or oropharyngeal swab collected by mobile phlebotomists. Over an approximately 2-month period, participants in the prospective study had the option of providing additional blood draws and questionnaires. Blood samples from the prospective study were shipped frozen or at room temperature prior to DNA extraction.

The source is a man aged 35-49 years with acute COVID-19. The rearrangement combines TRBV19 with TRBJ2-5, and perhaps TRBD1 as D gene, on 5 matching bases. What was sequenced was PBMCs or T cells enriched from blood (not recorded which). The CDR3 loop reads CASSWRLGHQETQYF. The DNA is TGTGCCAGTAGTTGGCGGTTGGGGCACCAAGAGACCCAGTACTTC.